This record concerns one TCR beta chain sequence. In this sample, this clonotype turned up many times. The specificity of this receptor is unknown. No base quality information exists; no much larger clone differs at one position. This entry comes from a study of CD8 T cells in ankylosing spondylitis (dated by TCRdb to 2017 to 2019). About the investigation overall: The study profiled T cell receptor beta repertoires in healthy donors and ankylosing spondylitis patients to find disease-linked TCR variants. Peripheral blood was sampled, and synovial fluid was also collected from ankylosing spondylitis patients. In total, the full study cohort was made up of about 99 healthy donors and more than 20 ankylosing spondylitis patients. Study-wide findings and limitations: In peripheral blood, the disease-linked clones were found at relatively low frequencies and had a CD8+ phenotype. Some TCR beta motif variants had previously been reported in synovial fluid and blood of reactive arthritis patients, which suggested common disease-initiation mechanisms. A TCR beta motif made up of about eight highly homologous amino acid variants appeared to be characteristic of blood from ankylosing spondylitis patients. The disease-linked clones were reported as significantly enriched in matched synovial fluid samples from ankylosing spondylitis patients.

V ends up 5 bases short and J 0 bases short, with an unmatched junction base count of 7. CDR1 and CDR2, looked up from the germline V gene, are SGHVS and FQNEAQ. The CDR3 holds 18 amino acids from the cysteine to the phenylalanine. The DNA shown is the 54-base CDR3, in frame from base 1. Reads for this sample came from an Illumina HiSeq 2500. TCR beta libraries were prepared by quantitative 5'-RACE with molecular barcodes. The paper's data handling went like this. To identify disease-linked TCR variants, a new computational method was used, one built on a probabilistic model of VDJ rearrangement. TCRdb itself trimmed the public reads at Q25 with fastp, ran MiXCR and retained productive beta chains. Each CDR3 protein appears once, grouped with its most common genes and DNA. The V and J calls and clone size are TCRdb's, not the authors'. For this sample there are some 220,000 distinct CDR3 sequences; about 7% appear just once. Over 12% of the sample is in the top ten clones.

This TCR came from a male donor with ankylosing spondylitis. The sample consisted of blood, either unsorted or a sorted T cell fraction (not recorded which). The sequence links TRBV7-8 to TRBJ2-5; TRBD2 fits 15 bases in the junction. The DNA is TGTGCCAGCAGCCCTGGACTAGCGGGGGGGGCAGACCAAGAGACCCAGTACTTC. It translates as CASSPGLAGGADQETQYF. Joined to the reference TRBV7-8 and TRBJ2-5 proteins, this CDR3 gives the full variable domain: GAGVSQSPRYKVAKRGQDVALRCDPISGHVSLFWYQQALGQGPEFLTYFQNEAQLDKSGLPSDRFFAERPEGSVSTLKIQRTQQEDSAVYLCASSPGLAGGADQETQYFGPGTRLLVL.